One sample yielded the 10 T cell receptor beta chains listed below, sequenced in a study of read filtering for tumor transcriptome and immune sequencing. The library was built from roughly 400 ng RNA with molecular barcoded adaptors for alpha/delta and beta/gamma chains. Using its own MiXCR run on the reads, TCRdb lists one record per CDR3 protein. The table records some 46,000 distinct CDR3 sequences, 10% to 15% of them present only once. Sequenced input: a population of CD138-negative cells sorted from bone marrow. These receptors were taken from a donor over 35 with multiple myeloma.

This clonotype was seen at least ten times. The chain is built from TRBV4-1 and TRBJ2-5; 7 nucleotides line up with TRBD1. Trimming cost V 1 base and J 5 bases; bases outside gene matches: 4. The CDR3 contains 14 residues. Germline V gives CDR1 MGHRA, CDR2 YSYEKL. The CDR3 sequence: CASSQGTGLETQYF. CDR3 DNA: TGCGCCAGCAGCCAAGGGACAGGACTCGAGACCCAGTACTTC.

In this sample, this clonotype turned up many times. J is TRBJ2-3 and V is TRBV27, with D perhaps TRBD1 or TRBD2 (5 bases each). The CDR3 contains 14 residues. Germline V gene sequence: CDR1 MNHEY, CDR2 SMNVEV (reference sequence). Trimming pared 4 bases from V and 0 bases from J, leaving 8 bases between. CDR3 nucleotides: TGTGCCAGCAGTTCCTGGGACAGCACAGATACGCAGTATTTT. Encoded protein: CASSSWDSTDTQYF.

In its sample, this clonotype was seen many times. This chain connects TRBV7-2 to TRBJ2-6; TRBD1 agrees at 11 bases. V lost 5 bases to trimming and J lost 0 bases; unmatched junction nucleotides: 3. This CDR3 is built from 17 residues. Germline CDR1 is SGHTA and CDR2 is FQGNSA. The CDR3 sequence: CASSRTGGNSGANVLTF. CDR3 coding DNA: TGTGCCAGCAGCCGGACAGGGGGCAACTCTGGGGCCAACGTCCTGACTTTC.

On this clonotype itself: A read error likely explains this, since a far larger clone differs by one base. The chain is built from TRBV7-9 and TRBJ1-5, with D hard to call. This CDR3 comprises 14 residues. Germline V gene sequence: CDR1 SEHNR, CDR2 FQNEAQ (reference sequence). The CDR3 region is CANSLGDSNQPQHF. CDR3 nucleotide sequence: TGTGCCAACAGCTTAGGAGATAGCAATCAGCCCCAGCATTTT.

This clonotype has just a few counts. A much more abundant neighbour one base away suggests this may be a read error. The CDR3 DNA reads as TGTGCCAGCTCCTCGTCAGTCAGCAATCAGCCCCAGCATTTT. Translating it yields CASSSSVSNQPQHF. V is TRBV6-2 or TRBV6-3 and J is TRBJ1-5; D is unclear. In germline, CDR1 is MNHEY, CDR2 SVGEGT. The CDR3 loop spans 14 amino acids. The V end was cut by 8 bases, the J end by 1 base, with 12 bases between.

In its sample, this clonotype was seen many times. V and J are TRBV7-2 and TRBJ2-3, with 16 bases aligning to TRBD2. The V gene's germline CDR1 is SGHTA and CDR2 FQGNSA. V lost 6 bases to trimming and J lost 5 bases; unmatched junction nucleotides: 2. This CDR3 is 15 amino acids long. The CDR3 DNA is TGTGCCAGCAGAGGGACTAGCGGGAGGGTAGATACGCAGTATTTT. Its protein product is CASRGTSGRVDTQYF.

The chain uses TRBV6-6 and TRBJ2-1; 7 bases align to TRBD1. V lost 7 bases, J lost 10 bases, and 10 bases stayed unmatched. Germline V CDR1 and CDR2: MNHNY, SVGAGI (reference sequence). The CDR3 is made up of 13 amino acids. The CDR3 DNA reads as TGTGCCAGCAATCCCGATGGACAGGCCGAGCAGTTCTTC. Its translation: CASNPDGQAEQFF.

In this sample, this clonotype turned up a few times. The chain joins TRBV20-1 to TRBJ2-3, with D perhaps given as TRBD1 or TRBD2 (5 bases each). V was trimmed by 0 bases and J by 3 bases, leaving 16 bases between them. Germline CDR1 and CDR2: DFQATT and SNEGSKA (reference sequence). This CDR3 contains 16 residues. CDR3 amino acids: CSARDPTGRATDTQYF. DNA of the CDR3: TGCAGTGCTAGAGACCCCACGGGACGAGCTACAGATACGCAGTATTTT.

There are many counts of this clonotype. The rearrangement links TRBV11-1 to TRBJ2-1; D is uncertain. V gave up 1 base and J gave up 4 bases, with 11 bases separating them. The length of the CDR3 is 15 residues. Germline-derived CDR1 and CDR2 are SGHAT and FQDESV (reference sequence). CDR3 in DNA: TGTGCCAGCAGCTTAGGAAGGAGTTTTTACAATGAGCAGTTCTTC. It codes for CASSLGRSFYNEQFF.

This clonotype was seen ten or more times. The chain's CDR3 is CASSLTSESSYNEQFF. The CDR3 DNA is TGTGCCAGCAGCTTAACTAGCGAAAGCTCCTACAATGAGCAGTTCTTC. The V gene is TRBV11-3, the J gene TRBJ2-1; 7 nucleotides agree with TRBD2. CDR3 length equals 16 residues. Unmatched junction bases numbered 4, after V lost 2 bases and J lost 0 bases. Germline V gene sequence: CDR1 SGHNT, CDR2 YENEEA.